This T cell receptor (beta chain) appears in the sequencing data of a study of molecular identifiers for immune sequencing clone quantification. The CDR3 is 9 amino acids. The V end was cut by 8 bases, the J end by 8 bases, with 6 bases between. Germline V gene sequence: CDR1 MNHNS, CDR2 SASEGT. Points on this clonotype: This may be a read error: a much more frequent sequence differs by one nucleotide. Likely a read error: the CDR3 ends without its conserved phenylalanine or tryptophan.

TCRdb recomputed calls from the PCR reads with MiXCR, one row per CDR3 protein. Among some 70,000 distinct CDR3 sequences, approximately 18% were seen once, and the ten largest hold about 1.5%. This TCR came from a human donor in good health. Some libraries in this study had Jurkat cell RNA spiked in. The sequencing input was naive CD8+ T cells from blood, with Jurkat cell RNA spiked in. Subset meaning: FACS-sorted CD8+CD4-CCR7+CD45RA+ naive T cells. This sequence joins TRBV6-1 and TRBJ1-2; D uncertain. The CDR3 protein is CASFNGYTL. The CDR3 bases are TGTGCCAGCTTCAACGGCTACACCCTC.